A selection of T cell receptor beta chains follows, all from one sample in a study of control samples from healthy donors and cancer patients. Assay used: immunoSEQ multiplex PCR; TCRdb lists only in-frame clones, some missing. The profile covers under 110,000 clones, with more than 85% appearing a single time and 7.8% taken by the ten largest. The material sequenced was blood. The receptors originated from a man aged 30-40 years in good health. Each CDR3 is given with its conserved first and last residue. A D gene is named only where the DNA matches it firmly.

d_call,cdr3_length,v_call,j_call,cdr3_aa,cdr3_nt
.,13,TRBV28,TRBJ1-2,CASKRTANYGYTF,TGTGCCAGCAAACGGACTGCCAATTATGGCTACACCTTC
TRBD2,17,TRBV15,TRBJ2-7,CATSRGEVLDSREEQYF,TGTGCCACCAGCAGAGGCGAGGTACTGGACTCGCGGGAGGAGCAGTACTTC
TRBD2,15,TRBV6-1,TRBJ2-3,CASSEGTSVTDTQYF,TGTGCCAGCAGTGAAGGGACTAGCGTCACAGATACGCAGTATTTT
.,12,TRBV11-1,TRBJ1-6,CASNQFNSPLHF,TGTGCCAGCAATCAGTTTAATTCACCCCTCCACTTT
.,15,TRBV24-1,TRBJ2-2,CATSDFSGNTGELFF,TGTGCCACCAGTGATTTTTCGGGGAACACCGGGGAGCTGTTTTTT
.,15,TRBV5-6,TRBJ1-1,CASSLSDREYTEAFF,TGTGCCAGCAGCTTATCCGATCGAGAGTACACTGAAGCTTTCTTT
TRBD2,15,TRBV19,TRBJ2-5,CASSSDILGGETQYF,TGTGCCAGTAGTTCCGACATCTTGGGAGGGGAGACCCAGTACTTC
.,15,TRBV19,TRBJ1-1,CASSRPGTLNTEAFF,TGTGCCAGTAGTCGTCCCGGGACACTGAACACTGAAGCTTTCTTT
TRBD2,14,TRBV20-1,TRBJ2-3,CSASLAGVTDTQYF,TGCAGTGCTAGTCTAGCGGGGGTCACAGATACGCAGTATTTT
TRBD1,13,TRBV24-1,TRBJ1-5,CATSGQGNQPQHF,TGTGCCACCTCCGGACAGGGCAATCAGCCCCAGCATTTT
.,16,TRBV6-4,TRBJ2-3,CASSPFGGIKGDTQYF,TGTGCCAGCAGCCCCTTCGGCGGGATTAAGGGAGATACGCAGTATTTT
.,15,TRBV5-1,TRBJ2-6,CASSLEGRGANVLTF,TGCGCCAGCAGCTTAGAGGGGCGTGGGGCCAACGTCCTGACTTTC
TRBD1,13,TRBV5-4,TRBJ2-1,CASSLTGVNEQFF,TGTGCCAGCAGCTTGACAGGGGTCAATGAGCAGTTCTTC
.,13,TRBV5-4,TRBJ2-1,CATSMALYNEQFF,TGTGCCACCTCCATGGCTTTGTACAATGAGCAGTTCTTC
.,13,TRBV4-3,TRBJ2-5,CASSQTAVGTQYF,TGCGCCAGCAGCCAAACAGCCGTCGGGACCCAGTACTTC
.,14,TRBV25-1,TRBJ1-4,CASSDFAGNEKLFF,TGTGCCAGCAGTGATTTTGCTGGCAATGAAAAACTGTTTTTT
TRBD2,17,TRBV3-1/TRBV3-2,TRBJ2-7,CATKGGTSGPNTYEQYF,TGTGCCACCAAAGGGGGGACTAGCGGGCCTAACACCTACGAGCAGTACTTC